This T cell receptor beta chain was documented in a study of cytomegalovirus exposure and HLA in healthy donors. The PCR ran on 60 Vbeta and 13 Jbeta primers. Some clones are missing from TCRdb's copy, which holds only in-frame ones; the method was immunoSEQ multiplex PCR. There are about 150,000 clones in the sample; over 75% occur only once, and approximately 4.3% lies in the top ten. Worth noting for this clone: Antigen specificity is unknown.

V lost 5 bases and J lost 2, with 10 bases in between. The CDR3 consists of 13 residues. Germline lookup yields CDR1 SEHNR and CDR2 FQNEAQ (reference sequence). Findings and caveats of the study: Versus the approximately 720-donor mean, an Asian-associated ancestry cluster reportedly showed fewer N-insertions in a later analysis.

The receptor comes from a man younger than 40 in good health. Sequencing was carried out using PBMCs. The chain is built from TRBV7-9 and TRBJ2-7; the D gene is possibly TRBD1 (6 bases). The CDR3 reads CASSTGTPYEQYF. In DNA form, the CDR3 reads TGTGCCAGCAGCACCGGGACACCCTACGAGCAGTACTTC.